What follows are 24 T cell receptor beta chains derived from one specimen sequenced in a study of blood T cell repertoires in COVID-19. Only in-frame clones appear in the TCRdb table, and some are missing; sequencing was by immunoSEQ multiplex PCR. Of about 140,000 clones in the sample, around 81% were seen once. The sample consisted of peripheral blood. These receptors came from a woman aged 60 to 75 with active or convalescent COVID-19.

The chain links TRBV27 to TRBJ2-7, with 11 bases fitting TRBD1. The CDR3 contains 15 residues. Germline values: CDR1 MNHEY, CDR2 SMNVEV (reference sequence). Trimming cost V 5 bases and J 2 bases; bases outside gene matches: 5. The CDR3 DNA follows: TGTGCCAGCAGTCTCGGACAGGGGGCTACCTACGAGCAGTACTTC. Encoded protein: CASSLGQGATYEQYF.

J is TRBJ1-2 and V is TRBV28, with 7 bases fitting TRBD1. This CDR3 comprises 13 residues. Germline values: CDR1 MDHEN, CDR2 SYDVKM. The ends lost 3 bases at V and 4 bases at J; junction bases unmatched: 2. This chain's CDR3 is CASSLDRTYGYTF. CDR3 coding DNA: TGTGCCAGCAGTTTGGACAGGACCTATGGCTACACCTTC.

The rearrangement links TRBV3-1 (or the pseudogene TRBV3-2) to TRBJ1-1; 8 bases line up with TRBD1. The CDR3 loop spans 16 amino acids. V trimming: 2 bases; J trimming: 4 bases; junction bases outside the gene matches: 9. Germline-derived CDR1 and CDR2 are LGHDT and YNNKEL (reference sequence). The CDR3 loop is CASSQPTGGASTEAFF. The CDR3, as DNA: TGTGCCAGCAGCCAACCTACAGGGGGGGCATCCACTGAAGCTTTCTTT.

The rearrangement links TRBV4-1 to TRBJ2-5, with D perhaps TRBD2 (7 bases). The germline gives CDR1 MGHRA, CDR2 YSYEKL. V lost 1 base and J lost 2, with 11 bases in between. The CDR3 extends over 15 amino acids. The CDR3 coding sequence is TGCGCCAGCAGCCAAGCGGGGGGCTATCAAGAGACCCAGTACTTC. Its protein product is CASSQAGGYQETQYF.

The CDR3 sequence: CASRGSGTGPGANVLTF. The CDR3 DNA sequence: TGTGCCAGCAGGGGGTCGGGGACAGGGCCTGGGGCCAACGTCCTGACTTTC. V is TRBV28 and J is TRBJ2-6, with 9 bases that match TRBD1. The J segment lost 2 bases and the V segment lost 6 bases, leaving 8 bases of the junction unmatched. The CDR3 is made up of 17 amino acids. The germline V gene has CDR1 MDHEN and CDR2 SYDVKM.

V gene TRBV10-1 combines with J gene TRBJ1-1, with TRBD1 matching over 9 bases. Germline V lookup: CDR1 WNHNN, CDR2 SYGVQD (reference sequence). The CDR3 length is 14 residues. The V and J ends lost 6 bases and 7 bases, in that order; junction bases with no gene match: 9. CDR3 bases: TGCGCCAGCAGCGACCCGGGACAGGGAGATGAAGCTTTCTTT. Its protein product is CASSDPGQGDEAFF.

The V gene is TRBV27, the J gene TRBJ1-2; D is uncertain. The CDR3 covers 15 residues. Between the trimmed V and J ends, which lost 3 bases and 0 bases, there was a span of 11 bases. The V gene's germline CDR1 is MNHEY and CDR2 SMNVEV (reference sequence). CDR3 DNA sequence: TGTGCCAGCAGTTTTCGGGGAAACCCTAACTATGGCTACACCTTC. As protein: CASSFRGNPNYGYTF.

The chain is built from TRBV19 and TRBJ1-2; no definite D call. CDR3 length equals 13 residues. The germline V and J ends were trimmed by 0 bases and 4 bases, with 6 bases remaining between them. Germline loops: CDR1 LNHDA, CDR2 SQIVND (reference sequence). The CDR3 sequence: CASSIEAPYGYTF. The CDR3 DNA sequence: TGTGCCAGTAGTATAGAAGCTCCCTATGGCTACACCTTC.

CDR3 bases: TGTGCCAGCACCCTACGGGGACAGTCTAATTCACCCCTCCACTTT. Its translation is CASTLRGQSNSPLHF. V usage is TRBV7-8 and J usage is TRBJ1-6, with TRBD1 matching over 7 bases. This CDR3 contains 15 residues. V lost 7 bases, J lost 6 bases, and 9 bases stayed unmatched. Germline V lookup: CDR1 SGHVS, CDR2 FQNEAQ. Drawing the rest from reference TRBV7-8 and TRBJ1-6, the complete variable domain is GAGVSQSPRYKVAKRGQDVALRCDPISGHVSLFWYQQALGQGPEFLTYFQNEAQLDKSGLPSDRFFAERPEGSVSTLKIQRTQQEDSAVYLCASTLRGQSNSPLHFGNGTRLTVT.

The rearrangement uses TRBV7-9 and TRBJ1-2; TRBD1 agrees at 10 bases. With 5 bases clipped from V and 7 bases from J, the junction kept 7 bases outside the gene matches. CDR1 SEHNR and CDR2 FQNEAQ come from the germline V gene (reference sequence). The CDR3 totals 14 residues. The CDR3 bases are TGTGCCAGCAGCACGTCGACAGGGGGCATTGGCTACACCTTC. Residues: CASSTSTGGIGYTF.

The V gene is TRBV11-1, the J gene TRBJ2-7; a weak D match, TRBD1 (6 bases). V was shortened by 4 bases and J by 5 bases, with 15 bases between the two germline ends. The germline gives CDR1 SGHAT, CDR2 FQDESV (reference sequence). The CDR3 length is 14 residues. The CDR3 nucleotides read TGTGCCAGCAGCTCAGACGACAGGTTAAACGAGCAGTACTTC. Amino acid sequence: CASSSDDRLNEQYF.

The V and J genes are TRBV11-2 and TRBJ1-5; D gene ambiguous. The germline gives CDR1 SGHAT, CDR2 FQNNGV. The germline V and J ends were trimmed by 3 bases and 5 bases, with 14 bases remaining between them. The CDR3 has 15 residues. The CDR3 DNA reads as TGTGCCAGCAGCTTGTCGCTCAGGCAAGATCAGCCCCAGCATTTT. This sequence encodes CASSLSLRQDQPQHF.

The chain joins TRBV7-9 to TRBJ2-2; the D gene is possibly TRBD2 (6 bases). Germline CDR1 is SEHNR and CDR2 is FQNEAQ (reference sequence). CDR3 size: 15 residues. Trimming shortened V by 5 bases and J by 4 bases, and 14 bases separated the two germline ends. CDR3 nucleotide sequence: TGTGCCAGCAGCAACAATCTGGGGGGCACCGGGGAGCTGTTTTTT. Amino acid sequence: CASSNNLGGTGELFF.

V and J are TRBV5-1 and TRBJ2-3; 9 bases are a match to TRBD2. The CDR3 runs to 16 residues. Germline V lookup: CDR1 SGHRS, CDR2 YFSETQ. Germline trimming cut 2 bases from V and 2 bases from J; bases unmatched to any gene: 6. CDR3 region: CASSLRAGGLTDTQYF. The CDR3 DNA follows: TGCGCCAGCAGCTTAAGAGCGGGGGGACTCACAGATACGCAGTATTTT.

The V call is TRBV9, the J call TRBJ2-1; D not certain. This CDR3 is built from 14 residues. Trimming removed 2 bases from V and 7 bases from J, with 13 bases in between. Germline V gene lookup returns CDR1 SGDLS and CDR2 YYNGEE. CDR3 sequence reads: CASSVGQRGNEQFF. In DNA, the CDR3 is TGTGCCAGCAGCGTCGGTCAGCGTGGGAATGAGCAGTTCTTC.

The rearrangement uses TRBV30 and TRBJ1-2; 9 positions agree with TRBD1. The germline V gene has CDR1 GTSNPN and CDR2 SVGIG (reference sequence). With 4 bases clipped from V and 6 bases from J, the junction kept 3 bases outside the gene matches. This CDR3 is built from 12 residues. The DNA for the CDR3 is TGTGCCTGGATGGGACAGGGCCATGGCTACACCTTC. As protein: CAWMGQGHGYTF. The full variable domain, with the rest looked up from reference TRBV30 and TRBJ1-2, is SQTIHQWPATLVQPVGSPLSLECTVEGTSNPNLYWYRQAAGRGLQLLFYSVGIGQISSEVPQNLSASRPQDRQFILSSKKLLLSDSGFYLCAWMGQGHGYTFGSGTRLTVV.

The gene calls are TRBV7-9 and TRBJ2-7, with a possible D match to TRBD2 (5 bases). V was shortened by 4 bases and J by 5 bases, with 15 bases between the two germline ends. The CDR3 runs 14 residues. Germline CDR1 SEHNR, CDR2 FQNEAQ (reference sequence). This chain's CDR3 is CASSSWGVVDEQYV. The CDR3 nucleotides are TGTGCCAGCAGCTCGTGGGGAGTCGTGGACGAGCAGTACGTC.

The chain joins TRBV29-1 to TRBJ2-3, with TRBD2 matching over 10 bases. CDR1 and CDR2 from the germline V gene are SQVTM and ANQGSEA. Losses at the gene ends were 5 bases for V and 0 bases for J; bases not matched to a gene: 5. There are 15 residues in the CDR3. CDR3 region: CSVNLAGGSTDTQYF. DNA for the CDR3: TGCAGCGTTAACTTAGCGGGAGGAAGCACAGATACGCAGTATTTT.

This clone has a single count. Other DNA variants within this sample encode the same CDR3. V is TRBV24-1 and J is TRBJ2-1; D remains ambiguous. V gave up 1 base and J gave up 10 bases, with 7 bases separating them. Germline CDR1 and CDR2: KGHDR and SFDVKD. The CDR3 covers 12 residues. The CDR3 coding sequence is TGTGCCACCAGTGATTTTTGGAGCGAGCAGTTCTTC. Translation: CATSDFWSEQFF.

This clone was detected only once. The gene calls are TRBV14 and TRBJ2-2; D possibly corresponds to TRBD1 (6 bases). V was shortened by 5 bases and J by 6 bases, with 13 bases between the two germline ends. CDR3 length: 14 residues. Germline CDR1 is SGHDN and CDR2 is FVKESK. The CDR3 region has the DNA TGTGCCAGCAGCTATGGACAGAAGTCCGGGGAGCTGTTTTTT. Amino acid sequence: CASSYGQKSGELFF.

V and J are TRBV11-2 and TRBJ1-4, with D possibly TRBD1 on 6 matching bases. Trimming took off 2 bases at V and 0 bases at J, with 10 bases between the two ends. The CDR3 is 16 amino acids. Germline V lookup: CDR1 SGHAT, CDR2 FQNNGV. The CDR3 DNA reads as TGTGCCAGCAGCTTACGACAGGCCGCAACTAATGAAAAACTGTTTTTT. It translates to CASSLRQAATNEKLFF.

This clone was counted a few times. V usage is TRBV7-2 and J usage is TRBJ2-2; 7 positions agree with TRBD2. The CDR3 is made up of 15 amino acids. After removal of 5 bases from V and 2 bases from J, the junction contained 5 bases not matched to a gene. The germline V gene encodes CDR1 SGHTA and CDR2 FQGNSA. CDR3 residues: CASSPSGKNTGELFF. For the CDR3, the DNA is TGTGCCAGCAGCCCTAGCGGTAAAAACACCGGGGAGCTGTTTTTT.

The chain carries TRBV3-1 (or the pseudogene TRBV3-2) and TRBJ1-5, with 8 nucleotides matching TRBD1. With V trimmed by 4 bases and J by 8 bases, 13 bases remained unmatched. CDR1 is LGHDT and CDR2 is YNNKEL in the germline V gene (reference sequence). The CDR3 sequence is 16 residues long. The CDR3 region has the DNA TGTGCCAGCAGCCCCGGGGCAGGGGGCGCCGGGAAGCCCCAGCATTTT. Encoded protein: CASSPGAGGAGKPQHF.

The J gene is TRBJ1-1, the V gene TRBV5-4; maybe TRBD1 (6 bases). In germline, CDR1 is SGHNT, CDR2 YYREEE (reference sequence). This CDR3 spans 11 amino acids. V lost 10 bases to trimming and J lost 1 base, with 8 bases between them. The CDR3 region has the DNA TGTGCCGTGACAGGGAACACTGAAGCTTTCTTT. It yields the protein CAVTGNTEAFF.